A selection of T cell receptor beta chains follows, all from one sample in a study of tumor-infiltrating lymphocytes in primary liver carcinoma. TCRdb fed the multiplex PCR reads into MiXCR, producing one record per CDR3 protein. The table lists 99,000 or so distinct CDR3 sequences, around 84% of them singletons. The sequenced material came from liver tumor tissue from sampling region 3. The receptors originated from a man aged 35-49 years with primary liver carcinoma and hepatitis B virus infection. Both conserved end residues are part of each CDR3. Each record gives: D gene, clone size, CDR3 length, J gene, V gene, CDR3 DNA, CDR3 protein. D genes are given only for firm matches. A clone size is listed for some rows: how often the clone was seen (once, few, many), or a class if it is expanded.

NA	NA	12	TRBJ1-5	TRBV6-5	TGTGCCAGCAACGACCCCAGTCAGCCCCGGCATTTT	CASNDPSQPRHF
NA	NA	14	TRBJ2-3	TRBV6-6	TGTGCTCGCACCCCGCCTGGGGGCACAGATACGCAGTATTTT	CARTPPGGTDTQYF
TRBD2	once	15	TRBJ2-1	TRBV29-1	TGCAGGGTTGGACTAACGGGAGGGTTCTACAACGAGCAGTTCTTC	CRVGLTGGFYNEQFF
NA	NA	13	TRBJ2-7	TRBV6-1	TGTGTCAGCAGTGAAACTCACGACCTCGGGCAGTACTTC	CVSSETHDLGQYF
TRBD2	many	14	TRBJ2-1	TRBV25-1	TGTGCCAGCAGTGAGACTAGCGCTTACAATGAGCAGTTCTTC	CASSETSAYNEQFF
TRBD2	NA	16	TRBJ2-1	TRBV5-5	TGTGCCAGCAGCTCCTTATTGACTAGCGGCGGGAATGAGCAGTTCTTC	CASSSLLTSGGNEQFF
TRBD1	NA	15	TRBJ2-1	TRBV19	TGTGTCAGTAGTTCCGGGACAGCGACTACTCATGAGCAGTTCTTC	CVSSSGTATTHEQFF
TRBD1	few	16	TRBJ1-6	TRBV4-3	TGCGCTAGCAGCTCCTGTGACAGGGGAAGGAATCCACCCCTCCACTTT	CASSSCDRGRNPPLHF
NA	NA	14	TRBJ2-7	TRBV6-2/TRBV6-3	TGTCCCAGCAGCCTCCGGAACAGGGCCTACGAGCAGTACTTC	CPSSLRNRAYEQYF
TRBD2	once	16	TRBJ2-7	TRBV28	TGTGCTAGCAGTTTCGGACTAGCGTTAGGCTCCTACGAGCAGTACTTC	CASSFGLALGSYEQYF
NA	NA	15	TRBJ2-5	TRBV29-1	TGCAACGTTGGGGGTCCCGGGAGTCTCCAAGAGACCCAGTACTTC	CNVGGPGSLQETQYF
TRBD2	NA	15	TRBJ2-2	TRBV29-1	TGCAGCGTTGAGACTAGCGTGGCGAACACCGTGGAGCTGTTTTTT	CSVETSVANTVELFF
NA	NA	14	TRBJ1-2	TRBV6-1	TGTGCCAACAGTAAAGCGTCGGGGGCGCGTGGCTACACCTTC	CANSKASGARGYTF
NA	NA	14	TRBJ1-4	TRBV6-5	TGTGCCAGCCGGCTAGTAGTAACTAATGGAAAACTGATTTTT	CASRLVVTNGKLIF
NA	many	15	TRBJ2-2	TRBV28	TGTGCCAGCAGTTTCAACAGGCCGAACACCGGGGAGCTGTTTTTT	CASSFNRPNTGELFF
NA	NA	13	TRBJ2-2	TRBV6-5	TGTGCCAGCAGTTATCAAGACTTCGGGGAGTTGTTTTTT	CASSYQDFGELFF
NA	NA	16	TRBJ2-1	TRBV12-3/TRBV12-4	TGTGCCAGCGCCCGAAGGGGCGGAGATTTACTTTATGAGCAGTTCTTC	CASARRGGDLLYEQFF
NA	many	14	TRBJ2-2	TRBV7-3	TGTGCCAGCAGCTTTCAGGGGAGGGCCGGGGAGCTGTTTTTT	CASSFQGRAGELFF
NA	NA	12	TRBJ2-7	TRBV29-1	TGCGGCGCTACCTCAAGCTCCTACGAGCAGTACTTC	CGATSSSYEQYF
TRBD2	NA	16	TRBJ2-1	TRBV29-1	TGCAGTGTTGAATTCGGGAGCGGGAGGATAACCGATAAGCAGCTCTTC	CSVEFGSGRITDKQLF
NA	NA	15	TRBJ2-2	TRBV7-8	TGTGCCAGCAACTTAATTCGGTCGGACACCGGTGAGCTGTTTTTT	CASNLIRSDTGELFF
TRBD2	NA	16	TRBJ2-2	TRBV4-2	TGCGCCAGCAGCCGAGGTCCCGCGGGAGAGACCGGGGAACTGTTTTTT	CASSRGPAGETGELFF
NA	NA	15	TRBJ2-7	TRBV28	TGTGCCAGCAACTCCGGAACAGATATCTCCTACGAGCAGTACTTC	CASNSGTDISYEQYF
NA	NA	15	TRBJ1-1	TRBV29-1	TGCACCGTTGTCCCGAGATGGGGAATGAACACTGTAGCTTTCTTT	CTVVPRWGMNTVAFF
TRBD2	NA	17	TRBJ2-3	TRBV4-1	TGCGCCAACTACCAAGATCGGACTAGCGGGAGCACAGATACGCAGTATTTT	CANYQDRTSGSTDTQYF
TRBD1	few	15	TRBJ1-5	TRBV6-6	TGTGCCAGTAGTTACGGACAGGAGGACGGTCAGCCCCAGCATTTT	CASSYGQEDGQPQHF
TRBD1	NA	12	TRBJ2-1	TRBV29-1	TGCGGTGTTAAAATCCCGGGACAGTTACAGTTCTTC	CGVKIPGQLQFF
TRBD1	NA	14	TRBJ2-1	TRBV5-6	TGTGCCAACAGCGTAGGGACAGTTCGGGTTGAGCAGTTCTTC	CANSVGTVRVEQFF
NA	NA	11	TRBJ2-7	TRBV11-2	TGTGCCAGCATAAAAGGGGTTGAACAGTGCTTC	CASIKGVEQCF
NA	NA	18	TRBJ2-1	TRBV4-3	TGCGGCAGCAGCCAAGATCAGGGAAGAGTCAGCCCCTACAATGAGCAGTTCTTC	CGSSQDQGRVSPYNEQFF
TRBD2	NA	18	TRBJ2-5	TRBV11-2	TGTGCCAGCAGCCCTAGCTCAACCCAGGGTAGTGGGCGGGAGACTCAGTACTTC	CASSPSSTQGSGRETQYF
TRBD1	NA	18	TRBJ1-3	TRBV6-5	TGTGCCAGCAGTCACGGTCCGAGGACAGGGATTGCTGGAAGCACCATATATTTT	CASSHGPRTGIAGSTIYF
NA	NA	15	TRBJ2-3	TRBV6-1	TGTGCCAGCAGTGAAGATAGCTGGCCCGTAGATACGCAGTATTTT	CASSEDSWPVDTQYF
NA	once	14	TRBJ2-7	TRBV12-3/TRBV12-4	TGTGTCAGCAGTTTAGTAGGCAGACCATTCGAGCACTACTTC	CVSSLVGRPFEHYF
NA	many	16	TRBJ2-6	TRBV6-1	TGTGCCAGCAGTGAACAGGGATTAGCTGGGGCCAACGTCCTGACTTTC	CASSEQGLAGANVLTF
NA	NA	16	TRBJ1-2	TRBV4-1	TGCGCCTGCAGCCGAGTCTCGACGGCGAACCTCTATGGCTACACCTTC	CACSRVSTANLYGYTF
NA	NA	13	TRBJ2-7	TRBV11-3	TGTGCCAGCAGCTTCGGAGTTTTGGTCGAGCAATACTTC	CASSFGVLVEQYF
NA	once	16	TRBJ2-1	TRBV4-3	TGCGCCAGCAGCCAAGAGTGGCTAGTGGGATATAATGAGCAGTTCTTC	CASSQEWLVGYNEQFF
TRBD1	NA	16	TRBJ2-3	TRBV28	TGTGCCAGTAGCTACGACAGGGTGCAGAAACTGGATACGCAGTATTTT	CASSYDRVQKLDTQYF
NA	once	13	TRBJ1-5	TRBV11-2	TGTGCCAGCAGCTCAGGGACGGATCAACCCCAGCATTTT	CASSSGTDQPQHF
TRBD1	NA	15	TRBJ2-1	TRBV5-4	TGTGCCAACAGTCCTGGGACAGGGTGGGAGAATGAGCTGTTCTTC	CANSPGTGWENELFF
NA	NA	15	TRBJ2-7	TRBV29-1	TGCAGCGTTGCGATTGGATGGGGGATGCACTACGAGCAGTACTTC	CSVAIGWGMHYEQYF
NA	many	18	TRBJ2-3	TRBV5-1	TGCGCCAGCAGCTTGGTTGGGAGTTTCGGGAGCGGGACAGATACGCAGTATTTT	CASSLVGSFGSGTDTQYF